One T cell receptor (beta chain) is described in this entry. These data belong to a study of OX40 agonist ivuxolimab in advanced cancers. Study at large: In this cohort, patients received ivuxolimab, an agonistic anti-OX40 (CD134) antibody. Six ivuxolimab dose levels, 0.01 to 10 mg/kg, were given intravenously every 2 weeks.

Assay: immunoSEQ multiplex PCR; the TCRdb copy retains only in-frame clones and omits some. The sample includes about 79,000 clones, around 90% of them seen just once. The receptor was isolated from an adult with an advanced solid tumor such as melanoma, head and neck, liver or kidney cancer. This material consisted of CD4+ or CD8+ T cells sorted from blood, taken in a trial of the OX40 agonist ivuxolimab.

CDR3: CASSVHQGSNSPLHF. The CDR3 region has the DNA TGCGCCAGCAGCGTACACCAGGGGAGTAATTCACCCCTCCACTTT. The chain is built from TRBV4-1 and TRBJ1-6; D is possibly TRBD1 (6 bases). CDR3 length equals 15 residues. The germline CDR1 and CDR2 sequences are MGHRA and YSYEKL. V was pared by 5 bases and J by 6 bases, with 14 bases between.